These 32 T cell receptor beta chains originate from one sample sequenced in a study of blood T cell repertoires in COVID-19. Assay: immunoSEQ multiplex PCR; the TCRdb copy retains only in-frame clones and omits some. The sample records roughly 60,000 clones, about four fifths being singletons. The sample comprised peripheral blood. The origin of the receptors is a man at least 80 years old with COVID-19, enrolled during active disease.

The chain carries TRBV7-6 and TRBJ2-1; 7 nucleotides line up with TRBD1. There are 15 residues in the CDR3. V gave up 1 base and J gave up 3 bases; unmatched junction bases: 3. Germline-derived CDR1 and CDR2 are SGHVS and FNYEAQ. The CDR3 sequence: CASSLGTGLYNEQFF. For the CDR3, the DNA is TGTGCCAGCAGCTTAGGGACAGGCCTCTACAATGAGCAGTTCTTC.

The chain uses TRBV25-1 and TRBJ1-1, with D possibly TRBD1 on 5 matching bases. This CDR3 comprises 15 residues. The germline V gene has CDR1 MGHDK and CDR2 SYGVNS. V gave up 3 bases and J gave up 1 base, with 12 bases separating them. This CDR3 is CASSDGGGGNTEAFF. DNA of the CDR3: TGTGCCAGCAGTGACGGGGGGGGAGGGAACACTGAAGCTTTCTTT.

In its sample, this clone was seen a few times. V gene TRBV4-1 combines with J gene TRBJ1-2; the match to TRBD1 covers 8 bases. CDR1 MGHRA and CDR2 YSYEKL come from the germline V gene. The CDR3 is 15 amino acids. Trimming at V came to 2 bases and at J to 4 bases, leaving 6 bases not matched to a gene. The CDR3 bases are TGCGCCAGCAGCCAACAGGACAGGGTGGGCTATGGCTACACCTTC. Translation gives CASSQQDRVGYGYTF.

The V call is TRBV2, the J call TRBJ1-1; D not certain. Germline assignment: CDR1 SNHLY and CDR2 FYNNEI. The CDR3 totals 12 residues. V lost 6 bases to trimming and J lost 4 bases, with 9 bases between them. The CDR3 DNA follows: TGTGCCAGCAGGGTGGAGGGCACTGAAGCTTTCTTT. It encodes CASRVEGTEAFF.

The gene calls are TRBV19 and TRBJ1-5; 9 bases fit TRBD1. Germline V CDR1 and CDR2: LNHDA, SQIVND (reference sequence). The CDR3 sequence is 17 residues long. With 4 bases clipped from V and 0 bases from J, the junction kept 7 bases outside the gene matches. The CDR3, as DNA: TGTGCCAGTAGTAAGGGGACAGGGACGTATAGCAATCAGCCCCAGCATTTT. Its protein product is CASSKGTGTYSNQPQHF.

V gene TRBV11-3 combines with J gene TRBJ1-1; D unresolved. The V end lost 0 bases, the J end lost 0 bases, and 2 bases lay between the germline ends. Germline V lookup: CDR1 SGHNT, CDR2 YENEEA. This CDR3 is 13 amino acids long. CDR3 coding DNA: TGTGCCAGCAGCTTAGACATGAACACTGAAGCTTTCTTT. Encoded protein: CASSLDMNTEAFF.

Worth noting for this clone: This specimen includes other DNA sequences encoding the same CDR3. The genes are TRBV9 and TRBJ1-1; D is possibly TRBD1 (5 bases). This CDR3 contains 14 residues. From germline, CDR1 is SGDLS and CDR2 YYNGEE. With 2 bases removed from V and 5 bases from J, the gap between germline ends came to 13 bases. The DNA for the CDR3 is TGTGCCAGCAGCGTGAGGCAGGGTGGAACTGAAGCTTTCTTT. Translated, it gives CASSVRQGGTEAFF.

V gene TRBV28 combines with J gene TRBJ1-2; D might be TRBD1 (5 bases). The CDR3 sequence is 12 residues long. V was trimmed by 6 bases and J by 5 bases, leaving 10 bases between them. The V gene's germline CDR1 is MDHEN and CDR2 SYDVKM. The CDR3 DNA reads as TGTGCCAGCAGCCTGACAGTTTATGGCTACACCTTC. Its translation: CASSLTVYGYTF.

The J gene is TRBJ1-1, the V gene TRBV5-1; no definite D call. CDR1 SGHRS and CDR2 YFSETQ come from the germline V gene. Trimming took 1 base from V and 3 from J, leaving 7 bases between them. The CDR3 consists of 13 residues. The CDR3 nucleotides are TGCGCCAGCAGCTTGACGAGGGACACTGAAGCTTTCTTT. It is translated as CASSLTRDTEAFF.

V is TRBV2 and J is TRBJ2-5; 10 positions match TRBD2. CDR1 is SNHLY and CDR2 is FYNNEI in the germline V gene. After removal of 7 bases from V and 6 bases from J, the junction contained 11 bases not matched to a gene. The CDR3 consists of 15 residues. CDR3 DNA: TGTGCCAGCAACCGCCTAGCGGGAGACGGACAGACCCAGTACTTC. This translates into CASNRLAGDGQTQYF.

CDR3 protein: CASRPSPSGRAPIAYEQYV. In DNA, the CDR3 is TGTGCCAGCAGACCCTCCCCAAGCGGGAGGGCTCCTATCGCCTACGAGCAGTACGTC. The rearrangement joins TRBV3-1 (or the pseudogene TRBV3-2) to TRBJ2-7, with 10 nucleotides matching TRBD2. This CDR3 region has 19 residues. CDR1 and CDR2 (germline): LGHDT, YNNKEL (reference sequence). After removal of 6 bases from V and 2 bases from J, the junction contained 19 bases not matched to a gene.

The chain carries TRBV5-5 and TRBJ1-2; no firm D call. The V and J ends lost 4 bases and 12 bases respectively, with 13 bases between them. Looked up from germline, CDR1 is SGHKS and CDR2 is YYEKEE (reference sequence). The CDR3 spans 11 residues. Here the CDR3 DNA reads TGTGCCAGCAGCCCAAATCGAGGGAACACCTTC. It encodes CASSPNRGNTF. Looking up the rest from reference TRBV5-5 and TRBJ1-2 gives the full variable domain: DAGVTQSPTHLIKTRGQQVTLRCSPISGHKSVSWYQQVLGQGPQFIFQYYEKEERGRGNFPDRFSARQFPNYSSELNVNALLLGDSALYLCASSPNRGNTFGSGTRLTVV.

The genes are TRBV10-3 and TRBJ2-5; 9 bases are a match to TRBD2. J lost 3 bases, V lost 8 bases, and 7 bases had no gene match. The CDR3 has 14 amino acids. Per the germline V gene, CDR1 is ENHRY and CDR2 is SYGVKD. The CDR3 loop is CAIRSSGGKETQYF. The CDR3 region has the DNA TGTGCCATCCGCAGTAGCGGGGGAAAAGAGACCCAGTACTTC.

V usage is TRBV19 and J usage is TRBJ2-7; TRBD1 agrees at 11 bases. This CDR3 comprises 15 residues. J lost 2 bases, V lost 3 bases, and 3 bases had no gene match. Germline V lookup: CDR1 LNHDA, CDR2 SQIVND (reference sequence). The CDR3 here is CASSMGTGGTYEQYF. In DNA, the CDR3 is TGTGCCAGTAGTATGGGGACAGGGGGTACCTACGAGCAGTACTTC.

V is TRBV3-1 (or the pseudogene TRBV3-2) and J is TRBJ2-7; a weak D match, TRBD2 (7 bases). Per germline, CDR1 LGHDT and CDR2 YNNKEL (reference sequence). The V and J ends lost 4 bases and 0 bases respectively, with 13 bases between them. This CDR3 region has 15 residues. CDR3 protein: CASSPQGGGSYEQYF. The CDR3 region has the DNA TGTGCCAGCAGCCCTCAAGGGGGGGGCTCCTACGAGCAGTACTTC.

This rearrangement joins TRBV10-1 to TRBJ2-5; TRBD2 aligns across 9 bases. Germline assignment: CDR1 WNHNN and CDR2 SYGVQD (reference sequence). With 3 bases clipped from V and 4 bases from J, the junction kept 6 bases outside the gene matches. The CDR3 sequence is 15 residues long. CDR3 protein: CASSDELAGRETQYF. In nucleotides, the CDR3 is TGCGCCAGCAGTGATGAGCTAGCGGGGAGAGAGACCCAGTACTTC.

This chain uses TRBV24-1 with TRBJ2-2, with 9 positions matching TRBD1. CDR1 and CDR2 from the germline V gene are KGHDR and SFDVKD. V trimming: 4 bases; J trimming: 5 bases; junction bases outside the gene matches: 10. The CDR3 spans 17 residues. The DNA for the CDR3 is TGTGCCACCAGTGACCCCGGGGGACAGGGCGTTACCGGGGAGCTGTTTTTT. Protein sequence: CATSDPGGQGVTGELFF.

This sequence joins TRBV3-1 (or the pseudogene TRBV3-2) and TRBJ1-4; no firm D call. V was pared by 1 base and J by 3 bases, with 21 bases between. The length of the CDR3 is 19 residues. The germline V gene encodes CDR1 LGHDT and CDR2 YNNKEL (reference sequence). The CDR3 bases are TGTGCCAGCAGCCAAGGTTTCCTAGACGGATCCGCCGCTAATGAAAAACTGTTTTTT. It is translated as CASSQGFLDGSAANEKLFF.

The rearrangement links TRBV7-2 to TRBJ2-2, with 7 bases lining up with TRBD1. The CDR3 has 14 residues. Trimming removed 4 bases from V and 2 bases from J; junction bases left unmatched: 1. Germline V gene data show CDR1 as SGHTA and CDR2 as FQGNSA. DNA of the CDR3: TGTGCCAGCAGCTACAGGGGAAACACCGGGGAGCTGTTTTTT. It yields the protein CASSYRGNTGELFF.

V is TRBV9 and J is TRBJ2-5, with a possible D match to TRBD2 (5 bases). This CDR3 is built from 13 residues. The V end lost 0 bases, the J end lost 5 bases, and 8 bases lay between the germline ends. The V gene's germline CDR1 is SGDLS and CDR2 YYNGEE. The CDR3 bases are TGTGCCAGCAGCGTAGGCGGCGGGGAGACCCAGTACTTC. Residues: CASSVGGGETQYF.

The chain employs TRBV4-2 and TRBJ1-1, with 9 bases that match TRBD1. This CDR3 spans 16 amino acids. V was pared by 1 base and J by 3 bases, with 6 bases of the junction left unmatched. The germline V gene has CDR1 LGHNA and CDR2 YNFKEQ. The DNA for the CDR3 is TGTGCCAGCAGCCAAGCGGGGGACAGGGTCGACACTGAAGCTTTCTTT. This codes for CASSQAGDRVDTEAFF.

This clone has only one observation. The chain links TRBV5-1 to TRBJ1-2, with D possibly being TRBD1 (5 bases). Per the germline V gene, CDR1 is SGHRS and CDR2 is YFSETQ. The CDR3 spans 14 residues. V was pared by 4 bases and J by 0 bases, with 10 bases between. The CDR3 is CASSLSGANYGYTF. CDR3 coding DNA: TGCGCCAGCAGCCTCTCGGGGGCTAACTATGGCTACACCTTC. Variable domain in full (rest from reference TRBV5-1 and TRBJ1-2): KAGVTQTPRYLIKTRGQQVTLSCSPISGHRSVSWYQQTPGQGLQFLFEYFSETQRNKGNFPGRFSGRQFSNSRSEMNVSTLELGDSALYLCASSLSGANYGYTFGSGTRLTVV.

The chain couples TRBV7-3 to TRBJ1-5; D might be TRBD1 (6 bases). Trimming took 5 bases from V and 4 from J, leaving 9 bases between them. Germline CDR1 is SGHTA and CDR2 is FQGTGA. This CDR3 has 13 residues. The CDR3 protein is CASSLGTNQPQHF. Written as DNA, the CDR3 is TGTGCCAGCAGCCTCGGGACAAATCAGCCCCAGCATTTT.

The genes are TRBV19 and TRBJ1-5, with 8 bases aligning to TRBD1. Looked up from germline, CDR1 is LNHDA and CDR2 is SQIVND (reference sequence). This CDR3 contains 16 residues. V dropped 7 bases and J dropped 4; count of bases not matched to a gene: 12. The DNA for the CDR3 is TGTGCCAGTACCGTGGACAGGGCACGCCCTAATCAGCCCCAGCATTTT. Amino acids: CASTVDRARPNQPQHF.

The chain is built from TRBV29-1 and TRBJ1-5; 7 bases match TRBD1. V shed 7 bases and J 4 bases; nucleotides not matched to a gene: 10. Germline V gives CDR1 SQVTM, CDR2 ANQGSEA. CDR3 length equals 14 residues. The CDR3 region has the DNA TGCAGCGCCTCCACCGGGACAGCGAATCAGCCCCAGCATTTT. Encoded protein: CSASTGTANQPQHF.

V gene TRBV3-1 (or the pseudogene TRBV3-2) combines with J gene TRBJ1-1; tentatively, D is TRBD1 (6 bases). Deletions cut 3 bases from V and 8 bases from J, with 13 bases between. The CDR3 has 13 residues. The germline CDR1 and CDR2 sequences are LGHDT and YNNKEL (reference sequence). The CDR3: CASSHSTGTEAFF. The CDR3 nucleotides are TGTGCCAGCAGCCACTCCACCGGGACAGAAGCTTTCTTT.

The chain recombines TRBV4-2 with TRBJ2-2; 8 bases are shared with TRBD2. This CDR3 region has 16 residues. Germline V gene data show CDR1 as LGHNA and CDR2 as YNFKEQ. The V and J ends lost 0 bases and 3 bases, in that order; junction bases with no gene match: 3. The DNA for the CDR3 is TGTGCCAGCAGCCAAGAAGCGGGGGTGGACACCGGGGAGCTGTTTTTT. Protein sequence: CASSQEAGVDTGELFF.

This clone has ten or more counts. The chain has TRBV7-9 and TRBJ1-2; 9 bases are shared with TRBD1. The germline gives CDR1 SEHNR, CDR2 FQNEAQ (reference sequence). Trimming cost V 5 bases and J 1 base; bases outside gene matches: 5. There are 15 residues in the CDR3. CDR3 residues: CASSAGTGLNYGYTF. The CDR3 nucleotides read TGTGCCAGCAGCGCCGGGACAGGGCTTAACTATGGCTACACCTTC.

V usage is TRBV3-1 (or the pseudogene TRBV3-2) and J usage is TRBJ1-1, with D maybe TRBD1 (5 bases). V was cut by 4 bases and J by 0 bases, with 9 bases left in between. Germline CDR1 and CDR2: LGHDT and YNNKEL (reference sequence). This CDR3 contains 14 residues. CDR3 residues: CASSRNRMNTEAFF. CDR3 nucleotide sequence: TGTGCCAGCAGCCGGAACAGGATGAACACTGAAGCTTTCTTT.

V and J are TRBV11-2 and TRBJ2-3; TRBD2 aligns across 8 bases. Germline V CDR1 and CDR2: SGHAT, FQNNGV. This CDR3 has 17 amino acids. V was clipped by 1 base and J by 2 bases; unmatched bases: 8. For the CDR3, the DNA is TGTGCCAGCAGCTTAGTAACGTGGCGGGGGGCCACAGATACGCAGTATTTT. This sequence encodes CASSLVTWRGATDTQYF.

The CDR3 is CASSEAFWQGQETQYF. In DNA form, the CDR3 reads TGTGCCAGCAGTGAAGCCTTTTGGCAGGGACAAGAGACCCAGTACTTC. This chain joins TRBV2 and TRBJ2-5, with a weak D call TRBD1 (5 bases). There are 16 residues in the CDR3. Looked up from germline, CDR1 is SNHLY and CDR2 is FYNNEI. The V end was cut by 0 bases, the J end by 2 bases, with 13 bases between.

The rearrangement joins TRBV2 to TRBJ2-7, with D tentatively TRBD1 (6 bases). There are 16 residues in the CDR3. CDR1 is SNHLY, CDR2 FYNNEI, per germline. Trimming took off 5 bases at V and 0 bases at J, with 17 bases between the two ends. The CDR3 reads CASSRSPRGRSYEQYF. CDR3 coding DNA: TGTGCCAGCAGTCGATCTCCCAGGGGCCGCTCCTACGAGCAGTACTTC.